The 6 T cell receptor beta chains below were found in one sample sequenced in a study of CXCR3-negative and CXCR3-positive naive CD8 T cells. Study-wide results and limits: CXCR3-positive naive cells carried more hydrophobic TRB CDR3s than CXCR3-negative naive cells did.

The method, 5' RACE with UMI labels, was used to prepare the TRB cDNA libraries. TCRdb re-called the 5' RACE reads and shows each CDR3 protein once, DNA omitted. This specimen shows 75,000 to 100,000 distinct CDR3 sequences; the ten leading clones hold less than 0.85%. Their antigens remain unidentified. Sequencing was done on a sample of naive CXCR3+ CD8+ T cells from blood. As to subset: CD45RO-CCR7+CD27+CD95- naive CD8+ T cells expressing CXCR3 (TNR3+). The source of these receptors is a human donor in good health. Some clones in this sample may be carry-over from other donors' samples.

The CDR3 sequence: CASSQLRGYTEAFF. This chain connects TRBV4-3 to TRBJ1-1; no DNA is available, so the TRBD1 call from TCRdb remains unchecked. The germline V gene has CDR1 LGHNA and CDR2 YSLEER. The CDR3 covers 14 residues.

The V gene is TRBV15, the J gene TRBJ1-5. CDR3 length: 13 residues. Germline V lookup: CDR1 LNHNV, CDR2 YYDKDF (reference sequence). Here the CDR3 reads CATGRRDNQPQHF.

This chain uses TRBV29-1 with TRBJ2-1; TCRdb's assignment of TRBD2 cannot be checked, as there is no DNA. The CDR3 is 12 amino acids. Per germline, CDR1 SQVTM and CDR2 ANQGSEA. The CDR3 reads CSVQISWEEQFF.

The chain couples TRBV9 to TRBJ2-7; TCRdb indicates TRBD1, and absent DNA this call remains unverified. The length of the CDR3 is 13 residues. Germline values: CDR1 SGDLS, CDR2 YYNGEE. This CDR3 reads CASSAGTVYEQYF.

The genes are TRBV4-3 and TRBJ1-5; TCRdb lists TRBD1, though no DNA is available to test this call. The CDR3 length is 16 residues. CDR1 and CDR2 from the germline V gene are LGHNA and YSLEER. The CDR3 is CASSQEYRGPHQPQHF.

The CDR3 reads CASDKPGNYYEQYF. The chain recombines TRBV23-1 with TRBJ2-7. TRBV23-1 is flagged as an ORF with uncertain function. This CDR3 comprises 14 residues.